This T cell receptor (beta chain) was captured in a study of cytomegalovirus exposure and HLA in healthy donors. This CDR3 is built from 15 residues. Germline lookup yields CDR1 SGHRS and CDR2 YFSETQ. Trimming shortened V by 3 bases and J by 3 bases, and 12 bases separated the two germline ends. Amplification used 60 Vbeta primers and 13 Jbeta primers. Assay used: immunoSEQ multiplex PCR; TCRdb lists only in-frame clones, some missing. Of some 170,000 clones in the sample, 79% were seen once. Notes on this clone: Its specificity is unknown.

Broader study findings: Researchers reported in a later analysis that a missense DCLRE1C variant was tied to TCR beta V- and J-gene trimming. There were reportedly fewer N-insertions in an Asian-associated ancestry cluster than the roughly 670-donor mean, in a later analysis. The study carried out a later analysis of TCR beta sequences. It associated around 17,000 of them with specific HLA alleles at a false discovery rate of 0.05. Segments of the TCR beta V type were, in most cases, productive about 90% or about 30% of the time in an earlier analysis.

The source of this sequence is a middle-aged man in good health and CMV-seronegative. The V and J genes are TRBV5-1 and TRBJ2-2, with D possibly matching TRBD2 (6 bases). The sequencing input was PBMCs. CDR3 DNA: TGCGCCAGCAGCTCCGCGGGGCGGGACACCGGGGAGCTGTTTTTT. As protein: CASSSAGRDTGELFF.